Listed here are 13 T cell receptor beta chains from one sample, sequenced in a study of T cells after yellow fever vaccination. TCRdb used MiXCR to reprocess the 5' RACE reads, holding one entry per CDR3 protein. The sample lists about 400,000 distinct CDR3 sequences; under 7.5% were seen once. This material consisted of PBMCs, taken 5 days after the yellow fever booster vaccination. All receptors derive from a man aged 25 to 45 who received the YFV17D yellow fever vaccine.

This clonotype was counted many times. This sequence joins TRBV9 and TRBJ1-3; the D gene is possibly TRBD1 (5 bases). V was clipped by 0 bases and J by 3 bases, with 10 bases between them. The CDR3 has 15 amino acids. Germline lookup yields CDR1 SGDLS and CDR2 YYNGEE. The CDR3 coding sequence is TGTGCCAGCAGCGTAGGAGGGGTTAGTGGAAACACCATATATTTT. This codes for CASSVGGVSGNTIYF.

The table lists this clonotype with a few counts. The chain uses TRBV6-1 and TRBJ2-1; 12 bases map to TRBD2. Trimming at V came to 9 bases and at J to 6 bases, leaving 12 bases not matched to a gene. Germline V gene sequence: CDR1 MNHNS, CDR2 SASEGT. This CDR3 contains 16 residues. The CDR3 spells CARTGPTSGRTNEQFF. The CDR3 DNA sequence: TGTGCCAGAACGGGACCTACTAGCGGGAGGACCAATGAGCAGTTCTTC.

The chain employs TRBV18 and TRBJ2-6; D is uncertain. The CDR3 is 18 residues long. Germline CDR1 KGHSH, CDR2 LQKENI. V gave up 3 bases and J gave up 0 bases, with 15 bases separating them. Here the CDR3 DNA reads TGTGCCAGCTCACCCCGGCTCCAGTCGAACTCTGGGGCCAACGTCCTGACTTTC. This encodes CASSPRLQSNSGANVLTF.

This clonotype has just a few counts. The chain employs TRBV6-6 and TRBJ2-7; D unclear. CDR3 length: 12 residues. Between the trimmed V and J ends, which lost 6 bases and 5 bases, there was a span of 11 bases. CDR1 and CDR2 from the germline V gene are MNHNY and SVGAGI (reference sequence). CDR3 DNA sequence: TGTGCCAGCAGCCCTACCCCGAACGAGCAGTACTTC. Protein sequence: CASSPTPNEQYF.

This clonotype has ten or more counts. This chain links TRBV6-2 or TRBV6-3 with TRBJ2-1; perhaps TRBD1 as D (7 bases). V lost 8 bases to trimming and J lost 0 bases, with 14 bases between them. The CDR3 is 15 residues long. Germline V gene data show CDR1 as MNHEY and CDR2 as SVGEGT. The CDR3 spells CASLGGDSSYNEQFF. CDR3 nucleotides: TGTGCCAGCCTTGGAGGGGACAGCTCCTACAATGAGCAGTTCTTC.

Remarks on this clonotype: This may stem from a read error, because a much larger clone lies one nucleotide away. V gene TRBV7-9 combines with J gene TRBJ2-7; the match to TRBD2 covers 7 bases. This CDR3 has 11 residues. Per germline, CDR1 SEHNR and CDR2 FQNEAQ (reference sequence). The CDR3 protein is CTSSGTYEQYF. CDR3 in DNA: TGTACCAGCAGCGGGACCTACGAGCAGTACTTC.

As for this clonotype: A much larger clone differs by one base, so this may be a read error. The CDR3 does not close with the conserved phenylalanine or tryptophan, likely indicating a read error. The chain is built from TRBV3-1 and TRBJ2-1; D call uncertain. CDR3 length equals 12 residues. The germline V gene encodes CDR1 LGHDT and CDR2 YNNKEL (reference sequence). Trimming took off 3 bases at V and 4 bases at J, with 4 bases between the two ends. The CDR3 DNA follows: TGTGCCAGCAGCCACAGTTACAATGAGCAGTTCTAC. Translated, it gives CASSHSYNEQFY.

This chain links TRBV20-1 with TRBJ2-1; 13 bases map to TRBD2. V shed 5 bases, J shed 12 bases, and the junction held 7 bases outside the gene matches. Germline CDR1 is DFQATT and CDR2 is SNEGSKA (reference sequence). This CDR3 contains 13 residues. CDR3 DNA: TGCAGTGCTCTCGGACTAGCGGGAGCGGGGCAGTTCTTC. Protein product: CSALGLAGAGQFF.

This clonotype was detected ten times or more. The chain couples TRBV5-1 to TRBJ2-1; 7 nucleotides align to TRBD2. The CDR3 totals 14 residues. With 3 bases clipped from V and 4 bases from J, the junction kept 4 bases outside the gene matches. In germline, CDR1 is SGHRS, CDR2 YFSETQ. CDR3 amino acids: CASSSAGPYNEQFF. CDR3 DNA: TGCGCCAGCAGCTCAGCGGGACCGTACAATGAGCAGTTCTTC.

This clonotype was counted many times. The chain carries TRBV7-6 and TRBJ2-7; no firm D call. Germline V gives CDR1 SGHVS, CDR2 FNYEAQ. CDR3 length: 15 amino acids. V was cut by 1 base and J by 3 bases, with 13 bases left in between. The CDR3: CASSLERVPGYEQYF. DNA of the CDR3: TGTGCCAGCAGCTTAGAAAGGGTGCCAGGCTACGAGCAGTACTTC.

The chain has TRBV4-3 and TRBJ2-2; D gene unclear. The CDR3 loop spans 16 amino acids. Germline-derived CDR1 and CDR2 are LGHNA and YSLEER. V was trimmed by 0 bases and J by 3 bases, leaving 11 bases between them. The CDR3 loop reads CASSQEFGGYTGELFF. DNA of the CDR3: TGCGCCAGCAGCCAAGAATTTGGCGGCTACACCGGGGAGCTGTTTTTT.

The V call is TRBV6-6, the J call TRBJ2-7; no firm D call. Germline V gene data show CDR1 as MNHNY and CDR2 as SVGAGI (reference sequence). V gave up 6 bases and J gave up 2 bases, with 11 bases separating them. CDR3 length equals 13 residues. The CDR3 DNA reads as TGTGCCAGCAGCGAGAGCATGACCTACGAGCAGTACTTC. This translates into CASSESMTYEQYF.

There are many counts of this clonotype. The chain employs TRBV7-4 and TRBJ2-7; maybe TRBD2 (7 bases). V shed 5 bases and J shed 3 bases, with 38 bases lying between them. Germline lookup yields CDR1 SGHVT and CDR2 SQSDAQ. The CDR3 consists of 22 residues. The CDR3 here is CASSSSRGYTGLGGRRDYEQYF. Written as DNA, the CDR3 is TGTGCCAGCAGCAGTAGCAGGGGATACACTGGACTAGGGGGACGGAGAGACTACGAGCAGTACTTC.